Below are 32 T cell receptor beta chains sequenced from a single sample in a study of cytomegalovirus exposure and HLA in healthy donors. It was with 60 Vbeta and 13 Jbeta primers that the PCR ran. Method: immunoSEQ multiplex PCR; TCRdb's copy keeps in-frame clones and lacks some. The sample yields approximately 220,000 clones, roughly 79% seen once. Input material: PBMCs. These receptor sequences come from a male donor in good health and CMV-seronegative.

The V gene is TRBV6-6, the J gene TRBJ2-7; 8 bases fit TRBD1. The germline V gene has CDR1 MNHNY and CDR2 SVGAGI (reference sequence). V was pared by 4 bases and J by 3 bases, with 8 bases of the junction left unmatched. The CDR3 sequence is 15 residues long. In DNA form, the CDR3 reads TGTGCCAGCAGTTTTCCCGGACAGGGAAACTACGAGCAGTACTTC. The encoded protein is CASSFPGQGNYEQYF.

This chain links TRBV9 with TRBJ2-2; 7 bases align to TRBD1. Germline V gene lookup returns CDR1 SGDLS and CDR2 YYNGEE. The ends lost 5 bases at V and 7 bases at J; junction bases unmatched: 14. CDR3 length equals 16 residues. CDR3 coding DNA: TGTGCCAGCAGGAGAGGTGCCCCGACAGGGATCGGGGAGCTGTTTTTT. Residues: CASRRGAPTGIGELFF. Full variable domain (rest looked up from reference TRBV9 and TRBJ2-2): DSGVTQTPKHLITATGQRVTLRCSPRSGDLSVYWYQQSLDQGLQFLIQYYNGEERAKGNILERFSAQQFPDLHSELNLSSLELGDSALYFCASRRGAPTGIGELFFGEGSRLTVL.

This chain uses TRBV2 with TRBJ2-3; D is possibly TRBD2 (6 bases). Germline V gene lookup returns CDR1 SNHLY and CDR2 FYNNEI. The CDR3 runs 13 residues. The V end lost 8 bases, the J end lost 6 bases, and 15 bases lay between the germline ends. In DNA form, the CDR3 reads TGTGCCAGCGTCCGGGACTTAGGGGATACGCAGTATTTT. It specifies CASVRDLGDTQYF.

The chain couples TRBV6-5 to TRBJ1-4; D gene uncertain. There are 15 residues in the CDR3. Per the germline V gene, CDR1 is MNHEY and CDR2 is SVGAGI. Trimming removed 0 bases at V and 11 bases at J, with 16 bases between. The DNA for the CDR3 is TGTGCCAGCAGTTACTCCGGACTTGGTGGTCCTAAACTGTTTTTT. Translated: CASSYSGLGGPKLFF.

The rearrangement joins TRBV7-2 to TRBJ1-5, with D unclear. The V gene lost 1 base and the J gene lost 1 base, with 11 bases spanning the gap. Germline assignment: CDR1 SGHTA and CDR2 FQGNSA. The CDR3 totals 16 residues. The CDR3 loop reads CASSLVGRVSNQPQHF. For the CDR3, the DNA is TGTGCCAGCAGCTTAGTCGGGAGGGTGAGCAATCAGCCCCAGCATTTT.

This chain joins TRBV2 and TRBJ2-5; no clear D. The J call is in doubt because the DNA end fits TRBJ2-7 better. The CDR3 covers 12 residues. The germline CDR1 and CDR2 sequences are SNHLY and FYNNEI. The CDR3 loop reads CASKFVELEQYF. The CDR3 nucleotides read TGTGCCAGCAAATTCGTAGAGCTCGAGCAGTACTTC.

The rearrangement links TRBV7-6 to TRBJ2-1, with D perhaps TRBD2 (5 bases). Trimming pared 5 bases from V and 2 bases from J, leaving 10 bases between. The germline V gene has CDR1 SGHVS and CDR2 FNYEAQ. The CDR3 spans 14 residues. The CDR3 region is CASSRGLAYNEQFF. CDR3 DNA: TGTGCCAGCAGCCGCGGACTTGCCTACAATGAGCAGTTCTTC.

In its sample, this clone was seen a few times. V usage is TRBV7-2 and J usage is TRBJ1-4; 9 bases align to TRBD1. Germline-derived CDR1 and CDR2 are SGHTA and FQGNSA. After removal of 3 bases from V and 0 bases from J, the junction contained 5 bases not matched to a gene. CDR3 length: 17 residues. The CDR3 sequence: CASSLGQGHATNEKLFF. In DNA form, the CDR3 reads TGTGCCAGCAGCTTGGGACAGGGACACGCAACTAATGAAAAACTGTTTTTT.

The chain employs TRBV28 and TRBJ2-2; D perhaps matches TRBD1 (5 bases). V was trimmed by 8 bases and J by 4 bases, leaving 17 bases between them. In germline, CDR1 is MDHEN, CDR2 SYDVKM. The CDR3 runs 15 residues. CDR3 bases: TGTGCCAGCCGAAATGGACAAGGCGGCACCGGGGAGCTGTTTTTT. This translates into CASRNGQGGTGELFF.

The V gene is TRBV6-6, the J gene TRBJ2-5; no definite D call. The germline V and J ends were trimmed by 2 bases and 4 bases, with 8 bases remaining between them. The CDR3 spans 13 residues. The germline gives CDR1 MNHNY, CDR2 SVGAGI (reference sequence). The chain's CDR3 is CASSYVAPETQYF. The CDR3, as DNA: TGTGCCAGCAGTTACGTGGCCCCAGAGACCCAGTACTTC.

The CDR3 reads CASSLGSGAYNEQFF. For the CDR3, the DNA is TGTGCCAGCAGCTTGGGTAGCGGGGCCTACAATGAGCAGTTCTTC. The chain is built from TRBV5-6 and TRBJ2-1; 8 bases align to TRBD2. Germline V lookup: CDR1 SGHDT, CDR2 YYEEEE. This CDR3 is built from 15 residues. J gave up 2 bases and V 0 bases, and 1 base lay outside the gene matches.

The V and J genes are TRBV5-1 and TRBJ1-3; 7 bases map to TRBD1. With V trimmed by 4 bases and J by 5 bases, 6 bases remained unmatched. The CDR3 has 14 residues. Germline V gene sequence: CDR1 SGHRS, CDR2 YFSETQ. The CDR3 protein is CASSLGGQRNTIYF. CDR3 DNA: TGCGCCAGCAGCCTGGGGGGACAGAGAAACACCATATATTTT.

This clone is a singleton in its sample. The chain uses TRBV6-5 and TRBJ2-7, with a weak D call TRBD2 (5 bases). Looked up from germline, CDR1 is MNHEY and CDR2 is SVGAGI. CDR3 length: 14 amino acids. Trimming stripped 0 bases from V and 2 bases from J, with 8 bases between. This CDR3 is CASSYSNGAYEQYF. Written as DNA, the CDR3 is TGTGCCAGCAGTTACTCGAACGGGGCCTACGAGCAGTACTTC.

This sequence joins TRBV7-6 and TRBJ1-6; 8 nucleotides match TRBD1. Germline CDR1 SGHVS, CDR2 FNYEAQ. The CDR3 consists of 16 residues. The junction had 7 bases not matched to a gene; V was cut back by 0 bases and J by 9 bases. CDR3 nucleotide sequence: TGTGCCAGCAGCTTAGCTTCGGGACAGGCTCCTTCACCCCTCCACTTT. It codes for CASSLASGQAPSPLHF.

The chain uses TRBV6-5 and TRBJ2-2; the D gene is possibly TRBD1 (7 bases). Deletions cut 5 bases from V and 6 bases from J, with 13 bases between. The CDR3 runs to 14 residues. Per the germline V gene, CDR1 is MNHEY and CDR2 is SVGAGI. CDR3 nucleotide sequence: TGTGCCAGCAGTGACAGGGAGGTACCCGGGGAGCTGTTTTTT. It translates to CASSDREVPGELFF.

This clone occurred a few times. V and J are TRBV9 and TRBJ2-7; D might be TRBD2 (5 bases). The ends were cut back, 3 bases at V and 1 base at J, with 11 bases in the middle. Germline V gives CDR1 SGDLS, CDR2 YYNGEE. The CDR3 is made up of 14 amino acids. The CDR3, as DNA: TGTGCCAGCAGCGCGGAGGACTGGTCCTACGAGCAGTACTTC. Translated: CASSAEDWSYEQYF. Based on the CDR3 plus reference TRBV9 and TRBJ2-7, the full variable domain is DSGVTQTPKHLITATGQRVTLRCSPRSGDLSVYWYQQSLDQGLQFLIQYYNGEERAKGNILERFSAQQFPDLHSELNLSSLELGDSALYFCASSAEDWSYEQYFGPGTRLTVT.

The table lists this clone with a count of one. Compared with germline, one end of the junction differs, possibly owing to a read error. The genes are TRBV6-1 and TRBJ2-3; a weak D match, TRBD1 (6 bases). This CDR3 comprises 14 residues. CDR1 is MNHNS, CDR2 SASEGT, per germline. The CDR3 DNA reads as TGTGCCAGCAGCAACTCCCGGGACACACATACGCAGTATTTT. The encoded protein is CASSNSRDTHTQYF.

The V gene is TRBV28, the J gene TRBJ2-1, with D maybe TRBD1 (5 bases). The CDR3 sequence is 11 residues long. The V end lost 3 bases, the J end lost 8 bases, and 5 bases lay between the germline ends. Germline V gene sequence: CDR1 MDHEN, CDR2 SYDVKM. CDR3 sequence (DNA): TGTGCCAGCAGTTTGGGGCATGAGCAGTTCTTC. Amino acids: CASSLGHEQFF.

The chain combines TRBV7-9 with TRBJ2-1, with TRBD2 identical over 13 bases. The V segment lost 5 bases and the J segment 5 bases; nucleotides outside the gene matches: 9. CDR1 and CDR2 from the germline V gene are SEHNR and FQNEAQ (reference sequence). This CDR3 region has 17 residues. The CDR3, as DNA: TGTGCCAGCAGCGGACTAGCGGGGGCCCAAAGGGACAATGAGCAGTTCTTC. Its protein is CASSGLAGAQRDNEQFF.

This rearrangement joins TRBV28 to TRBJ2-7, with 7 bases aligning to TRBD1. Germline-derived CDR1 and CDR2 are MDHEN and SYDVKM. CDR3 length equals 13 residues. V was pared by 7 bases and J by 2 bases, with 5 bases of the junction left unmatched. The CDR3: CASKDRRTYEQYF. In DNA form, the CDR3 reads TGTGCCAGCAAGGACAGGAGGACCTACGAGCAGTACTTC. Using reference TRBV28 and TRBJ2-7 for the parts outside the CDR3, the full variable domain is DVKVTQSSRYLVKRTGEKVFLECVQDMDHENMFWYRQDPGLGLRLIYFSYDVKMKEKGDIPEGYSVSREKKERFSLILESASTNQTSMYLCASKDRRTYEQYFGPGTRLTVT.

A remark on this clone: At one boundary the junction diverges from the germline segment, which might be a read error. In DNA, the CDR3 is TGCAGCATAGCAGCAGGGCGGTCCGAGCAGCACTTC. As protein: CSIAAGRSEQHF. V gene TRBV29-1 combines with J gene TRBJ2-7, with TRBD1 as a possible D gene (5 bases). CDR3 size: 12 residues. Germline loops: CDR1 SQVTM, CDR2 ANQGSEA.

The chain links TRBV7-2 to TRBJ2-5; a possible D gene is TRBD2 (5 bases). CDR3 length: 14 residues. Germline loops: CDR1 SGHTA, CDR2 FQGNSA. With 5 bases removed from V and 5 bases from J, the gap between germline ends came to 15 bases. Here the CDR3 DNA reads TGTGCCAGCAGCAGCGGATCGGCGGCGGAGACCCAGTACTTC. Its protein product is CASSSGSAAETQYF. The whole variable domain, remainder taken from reference TRBV7-2 and TRBJ2-5, is GAGVSQSPSNKVTEKGKDVELRCDPISGHTALYWYRQSLGQGLEFLIYFQGNSAPDKSGLPSDRFSAERTGGSVSTLTIQRTQQEDSAVYLCASSSGSAAETQYFGPGTRLLVL.

The CDR3 protein is CASSAGLQEDTQYF. The CDR3 coding sequence is TGTGCCAGCAGCGCGGGACTCCAGGAGGATACGCAGTATTTT. V and J are TRBV9 and TRBJ2-3; D is perhaps TRBD2 (6 bases). V was clipped by 3 bases and J by 6 bases, with 14 bases between them. Germline V gene lookup returns CDR1 SGDLS and CDR2 YYNGEE. The CDR3 loop spans 14 amino acids.

This clone was recorded a few times. This chain connects TRBV11-3 to TRBJ1-1; tentative D call: TRBD1 (6 bases). Trimming cost V 0 bases and J 6 bases, with 8 bases left between them. The CDR3 sequence is 13 residues long. CDR1 is SGHNT, CDR2 YENEEA, per germline. The CDR3 DNA is TGTGCCAGCAGCTTAGAGGCAGGGGCTGAAGCTTTCTTT. Residues: CASSLEAGAEAFF. Using reference TRBV11-3 and TRBJ1-1 for the parts outside the CDR3, the full variable domain is EAGVVQSPRYKIIEKKQPVAFWCNPISGHNTLYWYLQNLGQGPELLIRYENEEAVDDSQLPKDRFSAERLKGVDSTLKIQPAELGDSAVYLCASSLEAGAEAFFGQGTRLTVV.

The CDR3 coding sequence is TGCGCCAGCAGCTTGGCGGTCGCCAGAACGGGCTATGGCTACACCTTC. As protein: CASSLAVARTGYGYTF. The V gene is TRBV5-1, the J gene TRBJ1-2; D is unclear. The CDR3 is made up of 16 amino acids. The V and J ends lost 0 bases and 4 bases respectively, with 16 bases between them. Germline CDR1 is SGHRS and CDR2 is YFSETQ.

The V and J genes are TRBV1 and TRBJ2-2; the D segment call TRBD2 is taken from the table without a DNA check. TRBV1 is a known pseudogene. CDR3 length equals 15 residues. The CDR3 loop is CTSGETSGSAGELFF. CDR3 DNA sequence: TGCACCAGCGGAGAGACTAGCGGGAGTGCCGGGGAGCTGTTTTTT.

This clone was seen a single time. The chain recombines TRBV5-4 with TRBJ1-5, with 7 bases fitting TRBD1. After removal of 0 bases from V and 4 bases from J, the junction contained 4 bases not matched to a gene. This CDR3 region has 15 residues. Germline V gene data show CDR1 as SGHNT and CDR2 as YYREEE (reference sequence). CDR3 protein: CASSLGQGENQPQHF. The DNA for the CDR3 is TGTGCCAGCAGCTTGGGGCAGGGGGAGAATCAGCCCCAGCATTTT.

CDR3 residues: CASGQGGNEQFF. The CDR3 DNA is TGTGCCAGCGGACAGGGTGGCAATGAGCAGTTCTTC. The chain recombines TRBV2 with TRBJ2-1; 8 nucleotides match TRBD1. V shed 8 bases, J shed 6 bases, and the junction held 3 bases outside the gene matches. Germline-derived CDR1 and CDR2 are SNHLY and FYNNEI. The CDR3 runs to 12 residues. Drawing the rest from reference TRBV2 and TRBJ2-1, the complete variable domain is EPEVTQTPSHQVTQMGQEVILRCVPISNHLYFYWYRQILGQKVEFLVSFYNNEISEKSEIFDDQFSVERPDGSNFTLKIRSTKLEDSAMYFCASGQGGNEQFFGPGTRLTVL.

This clone was counted a few times. This chain joins TRBV11-2 and TRBJ2-7; 13 bases match TRBD2. The ends lost 5 bases at V and 2 bases at J; junction bases unmatched: 12. Germline lookup yields CDR1 SGHAT and CDR2 FQNNGV. This CDR3 is built from 18 residues. In DNA form, the CDR3 reads TGTGCCAGCAGCCCCCAGGAACTAGCGGGAGGGCCCGCCTACGAGCAGTACTTC. This translates into CASSPQELAGGPAYEQYF.

This clone was seen more than once but under ten times. This chain links TRBV6-1 with TRBJ1-1; D is uncertain. Germline lookup yields CDR1 MNHNS and CDR2 SASEGT. The ends were cut back, 2 bases at V and 1 base at J, with 8 bases in the middle. The CDR3 has 14 amino acids. CDR3 sequence: CASSEPRANTEAFF. CDR3 bases: TGTGCCAGCAGTGAACCGAGGGCGAACACTGAAGCTTTCTTT.

The rearrangement links TRBV2 to TRBJ1-3, with D perhaps matching TRBD1 (6 bases). The V and J ends lost 8 bases and 0 bases respectively, with 14 bases between them. Per germline, CDR1 SNHLY and CDR2 FYNNEI. The CDR3 spans 15 residues. In DNA form, the CDR3 reads TGTGCCAGCCTCGGACAGCCCAACTCTGGAAACACCATATATTTT. Its translation: CASLGQPNSGNTIYF.

This chain connects TRBV7-2 to TRBJ2-2, with 11 bases that match TRBD1. Trimming cost V 5 bases and J 6 bases; bases outside gene matches: 11. Looked up from germline, CDR1 is SGHTA and CDR2 is FQGNSA. CDR3 length: 17 amino acids. Here the CDR3 reads CASSLGQGAQISGELFF. CDR3 DNA: TGTGCCAGCAGCCTTGGACAGGGGGCCCAGATTTCCGGGGAGCTGTTTTTT.